Sequencing of this T cell receptor beta chain was carried out in a study of Ad26.COV2.S vaccination and SARS-CoV-2 variants. Study-wide background: The donor was enrolled in the Ad26.COV2.S arm of the COV1001 trial. Donor got 5x10^10 or 1x10^11 viral particles of Ad26.COV2.S. Overall study results and limits: Measurement of non-spike TCR breadth gave similar results in vaccine and placebo recipients.

The assay was immunoSEQ multiplex PCR, and TCRdb's table has in-frame clones only and misses some. The data show about 370,000 clones, about 91% seen once. The treatment is: some 20 received Ad26.COV2.S at low or high dose, single or two shots; about five received placebo; per-sample allocation not given. Vaccine and placebo recipients were sampled on day 63 after the first injection. The germline CDR1 and CDR2 sequences are SEHNR and FQNEAQ (reference sequence). The trim removed 6 bases at V and 5 bases at J, leaving 9 bases unmatched. The CDR3 sequence is 14 residues long. As concerns this clone: Its antigen is unidentified.

This receptor was identified in a person aged 18 to 59 who received the Ad26.COV2.S COVID-19 vaccine or a placebo. The rearrangement uses TRBV7-9 and TRBJ1-1, with 7 bases fitting TRBD1. The sequences come from peripheral blood, collected in a trial of Ad26.COV2.S vaccine versus placebo. CDR3 amino acids: CASSRQGEVTEAFF. The DNA for the CDR3 is TGTGCCAGCAGTCGACAGGGAGAGGTGACTGAAGCTTTCTTT.